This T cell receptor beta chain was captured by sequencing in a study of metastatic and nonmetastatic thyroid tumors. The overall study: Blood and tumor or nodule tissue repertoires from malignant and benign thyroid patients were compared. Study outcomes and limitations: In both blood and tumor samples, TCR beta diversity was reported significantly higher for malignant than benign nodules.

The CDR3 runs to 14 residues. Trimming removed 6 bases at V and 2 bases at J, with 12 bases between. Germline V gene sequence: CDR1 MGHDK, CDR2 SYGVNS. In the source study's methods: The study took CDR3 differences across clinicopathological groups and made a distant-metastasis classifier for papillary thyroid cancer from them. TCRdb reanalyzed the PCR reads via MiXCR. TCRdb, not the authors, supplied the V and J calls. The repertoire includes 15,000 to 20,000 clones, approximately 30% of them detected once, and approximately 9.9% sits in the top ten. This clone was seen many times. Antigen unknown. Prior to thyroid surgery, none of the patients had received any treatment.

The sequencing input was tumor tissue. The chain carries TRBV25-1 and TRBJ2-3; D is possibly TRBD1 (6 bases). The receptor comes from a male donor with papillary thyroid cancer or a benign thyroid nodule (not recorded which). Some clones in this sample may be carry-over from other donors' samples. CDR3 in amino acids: CASSWTALTDTQYF. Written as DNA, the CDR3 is TGTGCCAGCAGCTGGACAGCACTCACAGATACGCAGTATTTT.